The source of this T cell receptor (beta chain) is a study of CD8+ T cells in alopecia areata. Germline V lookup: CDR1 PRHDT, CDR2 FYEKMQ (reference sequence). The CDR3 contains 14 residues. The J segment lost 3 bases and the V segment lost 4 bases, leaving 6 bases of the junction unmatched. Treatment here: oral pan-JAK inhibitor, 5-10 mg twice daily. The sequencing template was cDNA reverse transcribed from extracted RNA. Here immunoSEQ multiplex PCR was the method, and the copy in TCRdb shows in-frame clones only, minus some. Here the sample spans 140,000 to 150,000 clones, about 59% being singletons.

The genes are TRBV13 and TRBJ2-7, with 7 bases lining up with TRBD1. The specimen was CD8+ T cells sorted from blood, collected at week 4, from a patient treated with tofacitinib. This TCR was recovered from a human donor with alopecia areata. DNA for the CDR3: TGTGCCAGCAGCTCCCAGACAGGGAACTACGAGCAGTACTTC. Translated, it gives CASSSQTGNYEQYF. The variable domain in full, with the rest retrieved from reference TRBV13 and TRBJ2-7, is AAGVIQSPRHLIKEKRETATLKCYPIPRHDTVYWYQQGPGQDPQFLISFYEKMQSDKGSIPDRFSAQQFSDYHSELNMSSLELGDSALYFCASSSQTGNYEQYFGPGTRLTVT.